This T cell receptor (beta chain) comes out of a study of beta chain features in type 1 diabetes. Whole-study findings and limits: Naive, central memory and regulatory TCRB repertoires appeared more similar among patients than healthy donors.

Reverse transcription of all isolated RNA meant that expressed TCRB transcripts were sequenced. Generated by immunoSEQ multiplex PCR, the TCRdb table keeps only in-frame clones and is missing some. The sample shows hundreds of thousands of clones, approximately 12% of them seen only once. This clone occurred a few times. Antigen: not known. The sequenced sample was naive CD4+ T cells from blood. This TCR was sampled from a man aged 18 to 29 in good health.

The CDR3 DNA is TGTGCCAGCAGCTTAGAGGGCTTCACAGATACGCAGTATTTT. Translated, it gives CASSLEGFTDTQYF. The rearrangement links TRBV7-3 to TRBJ2-3; possibly TRBD2 for D (5 bases). With 2 bases removed from V and 2 bases from J, the gap between germline ends came to 8 bases. The CDR3 spans 14 residues. Germline V gives CDR1 SGHTA, CDR2 FQGTGA.